One sample yielded the 29 T cell receptor beta chains listed below, sequenced in a study of CD8 T cells in Susac syndrome. Reverse transcription used roughly 0.45 to 1 ug RNA and random hexamers. TCRdb used MiXCR to reprocess the immunoSEQ multiplex PCR reads, holding one entry per CDR3 protein. This sample carries about 140,000 distinct CDR3 sequences, 95% of them seen once, and the ten largest clones take under 0.2%. The sequencing input was CD8+ T cells from PBMCs. These TCRs come from a human donor with Susac syndrome.

This chain joins TRBV3-1 and TRBJ2-5, with D unclear. CDR3 length: 12 residues. The V end was cut by 3 bases, the J end by 3 bases, with 5 bases between. Germline values: CDR1 LGHDT, CDR2 YNNKEL (reference sequence). Here the CDR3 reads CASSHSKETQYF. DNA of the CDR3: TGTGCCAGCAGCCACAGCAAAGAGACCCAGTACTTC.

This chain joins TRBV20-1 and TRBJ2-1, with D possibly TRBD2 on 5 matching bases. V was pared by 2 bases and J by 10 bases, with 9 bases between. Germline V gives CDR1 DFQATT, CDR2 SNEGSKA (reference sequence). The CDR3 loop spans 11 amino acids. The CDR3 coding sequence is TGCAGTGCTAGACGGCCGGGAGAGCAGTTCTTC. It encodes CSARRPGEQFF.

The rearrangement links TRBV5-4 to TRBJ1-1; the D is unclear. CDR1 and CDR2 (germline): SGHNT, YYREEE (reference sequence). The CDR3 runs to 15 residues. The V and J ends lost 2 bases and 2 bases respectively, with 13 bases between them. The CDR3 spells CASSFPGGSNTEAFF. Written as DNA, the CDR3 is TGTGCCAGCAGCTTCCCGGGTGGGAGTAACACTGAAGCTTTCTTT. Drawing the rest from reference TRBV5-4 and TRBJ1-1, the complete variable domain is ETGVTQSPTHLIKTRGQQVTLRCSSQSGHNTVSWYQQALGQGPQFIFQYYREEENGRGNFPPRFSGLQFPNYSSELNVNALELDDSALYLCASSFPGGSNTEAFFGQGTRLTVV.

The rearrangement links TRBV4-1 to TRBJ2-7; either TRBD1 or TRBD2 may fit D (5 bases each). V gave up 0 bases and J gave up 3 bases, with 12 bases separating them. The CDR3 is 15 residues long. CDR1 MGHRA and CDR2 YSYEKL come from the germline V gene. CDR3 residues: CASSQERGAGYEQYF. The CDR3 coding sequence is TGCGCCAGCAGCCAAGAGAGAGGGGCGGGCTACGAGCAGTACTTC.

This chain links TRBV28 with TRBJ1-4; D gene uncertain. CDR1 is MDHEN, CDR2 SYDVKM, per germline. CDR3 length: 14 amino acids. V was clipped by 3 bases and J by 7 bases, with 12 bases between them. CDR3 loop: CASSFDGDGEKLFF. CDR3 coding DNA: TGTGCCAGCAGTTTCGACGGAGACGGTGAAAAACTGTTTTTT.

V gene TRBV3-1 combines with J gene TRBJ2-1, with 10 bases that match TRBD2. The V gene end was trimmed by 2 bases and the J gene end by 4 bases; junction bases not matched to a gene: 8. The germline V gene encodes CDR1 LGHDT and CDR2 YNNKEL (reference sequence). The CDR3 is made up of 17 amino acids. The CDR3 is CASSQKLAGRQYNEQFF. In DNA form, the CDR3 reads TGTGCCAGCAGCCAAAAACTAGCGGGACGCCAATACAATGAGCAGTTCTTC.

This rearrangement joins TRBV6-2 or TRBV6-3 to TRBJ1-1; 8 bases map to TRBD1. Trimming removed 2 bases from V and 1 base from J; junction bases left unmatched: 9. This CDR3 comprises 17 residues. The V gene's germline CDR1 is MNHEY and CDR2 SVGEGT. CDR3 DNA sequence: TGTGCCAGCAGTTACCTCGCAAAGACAGGGGAGAACACTGAAGCTTTCTTT. Its protein is CASSYLAKTGENTEAFF.

The chain links TRBV20-1 to TRBJ2-1; 7 positions agree with TRBD2. Trimming removed 0 bases from V and 4 bases from J; junction bases left unmatched: 18. The germline V gene has CDR1 DFQATT and CDR2 SNEGSKA (reference sequence). The CDR3 covers 19 residues. The CDR3 nucleotides are TGCAGTGCTAGAGATGGGTCTTGGGGGGGAGGCCTATCGTACAATGAGCAGTTCTTC. It specifies CSARDGSWGGGLSYNEQFF.

This chain links TRBV6-5 with TRBJ2-2; 7 bases map to TRBD1. This CDR3 spans 15 amino acids. CDR1 is MNHEY, CDR2 SVGAGI, per germline. Germline trimming cut 6 bases from V and 2 bases from J; bases unmatched to any gene: 6. Written as DNA, the CDR3 is TGTGCCAGCAGCATGGGACAGATAAACACCGGGGAGCTGTTTTTT. As protein: CASSMGQINTGELFF.

V gene TRBV7-9 combines with J gene TRBJ2-7; 7 bases are a match to TRBD1. The germline CDR1 and CDR2 sequences are SEHNR and FQNEAQ (reference sequence). The CDR3 runs to 15 residues. With V trimmed by 4 bases and J by 0 bases, 6 bases remained unmatched. The DNA for the CDR3 is TGTGCCAGCAGCTCCCTCCGGGACAGCTCCTACGAGCAGTACTTC. Protein sequence: CASSSLRDSSYEQYF. Using reference TRBV7-9 and TRBJ2-7 for the parts outside the CDR3, the full variable domain is DTGVSQNPRHKITKRGQNVTFRCDPISEHNRLYWYRQTLGQGPEFLTYFQNEAQLEKSRLLSDRFSAERPKGSFSTLEIQRTEQGDSAMYLCASSSLRDSSYEQYFGPGTRLTVT.

The rearrangement uses TRBV27 and TRBJ1-5; D call uncertain. V was clipped by 6 bases and J by 4 bases, with 19 bases between them. This CDR3 has 16 amino acids. Germline loops: CDR1 MNHEY, CDR2 SMNVEV (reference sequence). CDR3 in amino acids: CASRLSGSGANQPQHF. The CDR3 region has the DNA TGTGCCAGCAGACTATCGGGGTCCGGTGCGAATCAGCCCCAGCATTTT.

CDR3 sequence: CSVTGTVGQAYEQYF. CDR3 nucleotide sequence: TGCAGCGTTACCGGGACAGTGGGCCAAGCTTACGAGCAGTACTTC. The rearrangement joins TRBV29-1 to TRBJ2-7; 7 bases align to TRBD1. V lost 5 bases, J lost 4 bases, and 14 bases stayed unmatched. The germline CDR1 and CDR2 sequences are SQVTM and ANQGSEA. The CDR3 totals 15 residues.

The rearrangement uses TRBV19 and TRBJ1-2, with D perhaps matching TRBD1 (6 bases). Germline V lookup: CDR1 LNHDA, CDR2 SQIVND (reference sequence). The CDR3 has 14 residues. Trimming took 7 bases from V and 4 from J, leaving 16 bases between them. The CDR3 sequence is CASNDRTATYGYTF. CDR3 nucleotide sequence: TGTGCCAGTAACGATCGGACAGCCACCTATGGCTACACCTTC.

This chain uses TRBV18 with TRBJ2-7; possibly TRBD1 or TRBD2 for D (5 bases each). This CDR3 contains 15 residues. Germline V CDR1 and CDR2: KGHSH, LQKENI. Trimming pared 3 bases from V and 3 bases from J, leaving 15 bases between. The CDR3 region has the DNA TGTGCCAGCTCACCGGTCGACGGGGCTTACTACGAGCAGTACTTC. Protein: CASSPVDGAYYEQYF.

This clonotype was seen a single time. The chain links TRBV5-6 to TRBJ2-7; TRBD1 aligns across 7 bases. Germline V gene data show CDR1 as SGHDT and CDR2 as YYEEEE. This CDR3 is built from 14 residues. The ends lost 4 bases at V and 3 bases at J; junction bases unmatched: 7. Here the CDR3 reads CASSQGDNFYEQYF. CDR3 nucleotides: TGTGCCAGCAGCCAGGGGGACAACTTCTACGAGCAGTACTTC.

The V call is TRBV4-1, the J call TRBJ2-1; unclear D gene. V was cut by 1 base and J by 3 bases, with 13 bases left in between. Germline CDR1 MGHRA, CDR2 YSYEKL. The CDR3 runs to 16 residues. The CDR3 spells CASSQVTSWDYNEQFF. For the CDR3, the DNA is TGCGCCAGCAGCCAAGTAACGTCGTGGGACTACAATGAGCAGTTCTTC.

The CDR3 is CASSLEASSDEQFF. CDR3 nucleotide sequence: TGTGCCAGCAGCCTAGAGGCTAGCAGCGATGAGCAGTTCTTC. The chain joins TRBV3-1 to TRBJ2-1, with D tentatively TRBD2 (5 bases). The V gene lost 4 bases and the J gene lost 8 bases, with 15 bases spanning the gap. This CDR3 spans 14 amino acids. Per the germline V gene, CDR1 is LGHDT and CDR2 is YNNKEL (reference sequence).

This clonotype was recorded once. This rearrangement joins TRBV5-1 to TRBJ2-2; D remains unclear. The CDR3 loop spans 15 amino acids. Trimming removed 3 bases at V and 4 bases at J, with 13 bases between. Germline-derived CDR1 and CDR2 are SGHRS and YFSETQ. For the CDR3, the DNA is TGCGCCAGCAGCTCCCCCCGCGGCCTCACCGGGGAGCTGTTTTTT. This sequence encodes CASSSPRGLTGELFF.

This chain joins TRBV29-1 and TRBJ1-2, with D possibly matching TRBD1 (5 bases). The germline CDR1 and CDR2 sequences are SQVTM and ANQGSEA. The CDR3 totals 12 residues. V lost 7 bases, J lost 3 bases, and 12 bases lay in between. For the CDR3, the DNA is TGCAGCGGCAGAGGGGAGGACTATGGCTACACCTTC. Translated, it gives CSGRGEDYGYTF. Based on the CDR3 plus reference TRBV29-1 and TRBJ1-2, the full variable domain is SAVISQKPSRDICQRGTSLTIQCQVDSQVTMMFWYRQQPGQSLTLIATANQGSEATYESGFVIDKFPISRPNLTFSTLTVSNMSPEDSSIYLCSGRGEDYGYTFGSGTRLTVV.

The chain is built from TRBV27 and TRBJ2-3, with D possibly matching TRBD2 (7 bases). From germline, CDR1 is MNHEY and CDR2 SMNVEV (reference sequence). CDR3 length: 12 residues. V was trimmed by 6 bases and J by 5 bases, leaving 9 bases between them. CDR3 in amino acids: CASRGGGDTQYF. In nucleotides, the CDR3 is TGTGCCAGCAGGGGAGGGGGAGATACGCAGTATTTT.

The rearrangement uses TRBV20-1 and TRBJ2-5, with D possibly being TRBD2 (5 bases). Germline V lookup: CDR1 DFQATT, CDR2 SNEGSKA (reference sequence). The CDR3 loop spans 14 amino acids. Trimming stripped 4 bases from V and 4 bases from J, with 16 bases between. CDR3 sequence reads: CSAILGNLGETQYF. The CDR3 DNA reads as TGCAGTGCTATACTAGGGAATCTCGGAGAGACCCAGTACTTC.

This rearrangement joins TRBV12-3 or TRBV12-4 to TRBJ2-7, with D possibly being TRBD2 (6 bases). CDR3 size: 20 residues. V dropped 3 bases and J dropped 3 bases, with 30 bases sitting between them. CDR3 nucleotides: TGTGCCAGCAGTTTCGGGACTCTTATGGGTCTTTCCTGCGTCCTCTACGAGCAGTACTTC. The encoded protein is CASSFGTLMGLSCVLYEQYF.

V and J are TRBV7-6 and TRBJ2-7; no firm D call. In germline, CDR1 is SGHVS, CDR2 FNYEAQ. The CDR3 totals 14 residues. The V and J ends lost 1 base and 5 bases respectively, with 12 bases between them. CDR3 amino acids: CASSLGPPPNEQYF. The CDR3 coding sequence is TGTGCCAGCAGCTTAGGACCCCCCCCGAACGAGCAGTACTTC.

The chain couples TRBV10-2 to TRBJ1-2, with TRBD1 matching 9 bases. This CDR3 region has 12 residues. Germline values: CDR1 WSHSY, CDR2 SAAADI. Trimming took 8 bases from V and 5 from J; bases not matched to a gene: 3. The DNA of the CDR3 is TGCGCCAGCCGGGACAGGGAATATGGCTACACCTTC. The encoded protein is CASRDREYGYTF.

The gene calls are TRBV2 and TRBJ1-5; D is unresolved. The CDR3 loop spans 14 amino acids. Per the germline V gene, CDR1 is SNHLY and CDR2 is FYNNEI. The ends were cut back, 0 bases at V and 6 bases at J, with 9 bases in the middle. The CDR3 DNA follows: TGTGCCAGCAGTGAAGCTAAGGCGGGTCAGCCCCAGCATTTT. The encoded protein is CASSEAKAGQPQHF.

The chain uses TRBV27 and TRBJ2-7; D uncertain. Germline assignment: CDR1 MNHEY and CDR2 SMNVEV (reference sequence). Trimming took 0 bases from V and 1 from J, leaving 7 bases between them. The CDR3 spans 14 residues. The chain's CDR3 is CASSLSYSSYEQYF. CDR3 sequence (DNA): TGTGCCAGCAGTTTATCGTACTCATCCTACGAGCAGTACTTC.

The chain employs TRBV5-4 and TRBJ1-1; TRBD1 aligns across 7 bases. The CDR3 contains 15 residues. Germline CDR1 reads SGHNT; CDR2 reads YYREEE (reference sequence). J was trimmed by 4 bases and V by 0 bases; bases with no gene match: 6. The CDR3 loop reads CASSLGQGVVTEAFF. The CDR3 DNA reads as TGTGCCAGCAGCTTGGGACAGGGTGTCGTCACTGAAGCTTTCTTT.

This sequence joins TRBV4-2 and TRBJ2-5, with 14 bases identical to TRBD2. The CDR3 contains 17 residues. Germline assignment: CDR1 LGHNA and CDR2 YNFKEQ. V trimming: 3 bases; J trimming: 4 bases; junction bases outside the gene matches: 7. CDR3 loop: CASSHTGLAGDGETQYF. The CDR3 coding sequence is TGTGCCAGCAGCCACACGGGACTAGCGGGAGATGGAGAGACCCAGTACTTC.

The table lists this clonotype with a count of one. The chain links TRBV5-1 to TRBJ1-1, with D possibly TRBD1 on 6 matching bases. V dropped 3 bases and J dropped 5 bases, with 17 bases sitting between them. This CDR3 is 15 amino acids long. CDR1 and CDR2 from the germline V gene are SGHRS and YFSETQ. The CDR3 DNA reads as TGCGCCAGCAGCTCAACCCAGGGGTTGAGGACTGAAGCTTTCTTT. Translated, it gives CASSSTQGLRTEAFF.